Listed here are 24 T cell receptor beta chains from one sample, sequenced in a study of blood T cell repertoires in COVID-19. Using immunoSEQ multiplex PCR, the repertoire was profiled, and TCRdb retains in-frame clones only, with some absent. The sample carries under 200,000 clones, approximately 89% recorded once. The material sequenced was peripheral blood. These receptors all come from a man aged 65-85 years with acute or convalescent COVID-19.

This chain connects TRBV20-1 to TRBJ1-1; 7 bases map to TRBD1. With 3 bases clipped from V and 3 bases from J, the junction kept 7 bases outside the gene matches. The CDR3 totals 14 residues. Germline values: CDR1 DFQATT, CDR2 SNEGSKA (reference sequence). The CDR3 bases are TGCAGTGCTAGTTCAGTGACAGGGTACACTGAAGCTTTCTTT. This encodes CSASSVTGYTEAFF.

This clone was observed a handful of times. The chain carries TRBV6-2 or TRBV6-3 and TRBJ2-2, with TRBD2 matching 8 bases. This CDR3 is built from 15 residues. Trimming took 4 bases from V and 3 from J; bases not matched to a gene: 4. From germline, CDR1 is MNHEY and CDR2 SVGEGT. Here the CDR3 reads CASSWLGGDTGELFF. Written as DNA, the CDR3 is TGTGCCAGCAGTTGGCTCGGGGGGGACACCGGGGAGCTGTTTTTT.

The CDR3 DNA reads as TGTGCCAGCAGCTTGGCGCAGGGGGCGGTCGAAGAGTACTTC. This encodes CASSLAQGAVEEYF. This rearrangement joins TRBV5-6 to TRBJ2-7, with 8 bases lining up with TRBD1. With V trimmed by 0 bases and J by 11 bases, 10 bases remained unmatched. Per germline, CDR1 SGHDT and CDR2 YYEEEE. This CDR3 contains 14 residues.

J is TRBJ1-5 and V is TRBV18; 7 positions agree with TRBD1. CDR1 is KGHSH, CDR2 LQKENI, per germline. The CDR3 contains 13 residues. Trimming cost V 9 bases and J 5 bases; bases outside gene matches: 7. CDR3 residues: CASSTGAHQPQHF. CDR3 nucleotides: TGTGCCAGTTCAACAGGGGCACATCAGCCCCAGCATTTT.

The J gene is TRBJ2-7, the V gene TRBV28; 7 bases map to TRBD1. With V trimmed by 7 bases and J by 4 bases, 4 bases remained unmatched. The V gene's germline CDR1 is MDHEN and CDR2 SYDVKM. This CDR3 has 12 amino acids. CDR3 DNA: TGTGCCAGCACGGAACAGGGGTACGAGCAGTACTTC. This gives the protein CASTEQGYEQYF.

The V gene is TRBV5-4, the J gene TRBJ1-6; no firm D call. Trimming took off 0 bases at V and 7 bases at J, with 8 bases between the two ends. The germline V gene encodes CDR1 SGHNT and CDR2 YYREEE (reference sequence). The CDR3 has 14 residues. The CDR3 region has the DNA TGTGCCAGCAGCTTGGCACCAGAAAATTCACCCCTCCACTTT. It specifies CASSLAPENSPLHF.

As to this clone: Other nucleotide sequences in the sample specify the same CDR3. The chain carries TRBV5-5 and TRBJ1-1; tentatively, D is TRBD1 (5 bases). Trimming took off 3 bases at V and 3 bases at J, with 12 bases between the two ends. Per germline, CDR1 SGHKS and CDR2 YYEKEE (reference sequence). This CDR3 has 14 residues. CDR3 sequence: CASSSGWGDTEAFF. Written as DNA, the CDR3 is TGTGCCAGCAGCTCGGGATGGGGGGACACTGAAGCTTTCTTT. The whole variable domain, filled in from reference TRBV5-5 and TRBJ1-1, reads DAGVTQSPTHLIKTRGQQVTLRCSPISGHKSVSWYQQVLGQGPQFIFQYYEKEERGRGNFPDRFSARQFPNYSSELNVNALLLGDSALYLCASSSGWGDTEAFFGQGTRLTVV.

This clone was observed once. This chain uses TRBV5-4 with TRBJ2-5; 7 positions match TRBD2. V gave up 4 bases and J gave up 5 bases; unmatched junction bases: 5. This CDR3 spans 13 amino acids. CDR1 is SGHNT and CDR2 is YYREEE in the germline V gene (reference sequence). The CDR3 DNA sequence: TGTGCCAGCAGCAAAAACGGGAGGGAGACCCAGTACTTC. Encoded protein: CASSKNGRETQYF.

This chain joins TRBV20-1 and TRBJ1-1; 7 bases align to TRBD1. CDR3 length equals 13 residues. The ends lost 3 bases at V and 0 bases at J; junction bases unmatched: 1. Germline V gives CDR1 DFQATT, CDR2 SNEGSKA (reference sequence). CDR3 amino acids: CSASQGVNTEAFF. The CDR3 coding sequence is TGCAGTGCTAGTCAGGGGGTGAACACTGAAGCTTTCTTT.

The chain recombines TRBV6-5 with TRBJ2-5; D is uncertain. Germline V gives CDR1 MNHEY, CDR2 SVGAGI. Trimming pared 7 bases from V and 4 bases from J, leaving 13 bases between. CDR3 size: 13 residues. The CDR3 nucleotides read TGTGCCAGCAAGAGGCAGTTAAGAGAGACCCAGTACTTC. Protein sequence: CASKRQLRETQYF.

The rearrangement uses TRBV29-1 and TRBJ2-3; TRBD2 matches at 8 bases. With V trimmed by 3 bases and J by 12 bases, 5 bases remained unmatched. The CDR3 sequence is 11 residues long. Germline loops: CDR1 SQVTM, CDR2 ANQGSEA. CDR3 DNA sequence: TGCAGCGTTGAGCGCGGGGGGTGCCAGTATTTT. Its translation is CSVERGGCQYF.

The V gene is TRBV2, the J gene TRBJ1-1, with 10 bases identical to TRBD1. CDR1 and CDR2 from the germline V gene are SNHLY and FYNNEI. The V and J ends lost 6 bases and 1 base, in that order; junction bases with no gene match: 11. The CDR3 runs 17 residues. The CDR3 DNA reads TGTGCCAGCAGAACCGGGACAGGGGATGTAGGGAACACTGAAGCTTTCTTT. This sequence encodes CASRTGTGDVGNTEAFF.

The chain combines TRBV3-1 (or the pseudogene TRBV3-2) with TRBJ1-2; tentatively, D is TRBD1 (5 bases). CDR1 is LGHDT, CDR2 YNNKEL, per germline (reference sequence). This CDR3 is 17 amino acids long. Trimming took off 0 bases at V and 3 bases at J, with 17 bases between the two ends. CDR3 region: CASSQDWGDGVDYGYTF. As DNA, the CDR3 is TGTGCCAGCAGCCAAGATTGGGGGGACGGTGTAGACTATGGCTACACCTTC.

The J gene is TRBJ2-1, the V gene TRBV14, with a possible D match to TRBD1 (6 bases). Germline V gene lookup returns CDR1 SGHDN and CDR2 FVKESK. Trimming cost V 4 bases and J 7 bases, with 14 bases left between them. The CDR3 runs 14 residues. In DNA, the CDR3 is TGTGCCAGCAGCCTGACAGGAAGGGGAAATGAGCAGTTCTTC. Encoded protein: CASSLTGRGNEQFF.

The chain joins TRBV5-1 to TRBJ2-1, with 7 positions matching TRBD1. Per the germline V gene, CDR1 is SGHRS and CDR2 is YFSETQ. The CDR3 totals 15 residues. V lost 6 bases, J lost 0 bases, and 6 bases stayed unmatched. In nucleotides, the CDR3 is TGCGCCAGCAATTTGGGGGACAGCTCCTACAATGAGCAGTTCTTC. It codes for CASNLGDSSYNEQFF.

The chain links TRBV2 to TRBJ1-4, with a tentative D call TRBD1 (5 bases). Trimming pared 7 bases from V and 6 bases from J, leaving 12 bases between. CDR1 is SNHLY, CDR2 FYNNEI, per germline. The CDR3 is made up of 13 amino acids. CDR3 amino acids: CASTGQSYEKLFF. In DNA form, the CDR3 reads TGTGCCAGCACCGGACAAAGCTATGAAAAACTGTTTTTT.

The rearrangement links TRBV19 to TRBJ2-7; possibly TRBD1 for D (6 bases). V dropped 4 bases and J dropped 6 bases, with 22 bases sitting between them. CDR1 and CDR2 from the germline V gene are LNHDA and SQIVND (reference sequence). The CDR3 runs 16 residues. This chain's CDR3 is CASSNILGGASLEQYF. The CDR3 DNA is TGTGCCAGTAGTAATATACTTGGGGGCGCGTCGCTCGAGCAGTACTTC. The full variable domain, rest sourced from reference TRBV19 and TRBJ2-7, is DGGITQSPKYLFRKEGQNVTLSCEQNLNHDAMYWYRQDPGQGLRLIYYSQIVNDFQKGDIAEGYSVSREKKESFPLTVTSAQKNPTAFYLCASSNILGGASLEQYFGPGTRLTVT.

This clone was seen a single time. The chain couples TRBV11-2 to TRBJ2-2, with unresolved D. This CDR3 is built from 13 residues. Germline V gene sequence: CDR1 SGHAT, CDR2 FQNNGV. Trimming removed 6 bases at V and 9 bases at J, with 14 bases between. The CDR3 DNA reads as TGTGCCAGCAGGTTCGAGGCCCTGAGGGAGCTGTTTTTT. Encoded protein: CASRFEALRELFF. The full variable domain, rest sourced from reference TRBV11-2 and TRBJ2-2, is EAGVAQSPRYKIIEKRQSVAFWCNPISGHATLYWYQQILGQGPKLLIQFQNNGVVDDSQLPKDRFSAERLKGVDSTLKIQPAKLEDSAVYLCASRFEALRELFFGEGSRLTVL.

The rearrangement links TRBV7-8 to TRBJ1-1; D is unclear. The CDR3 covers 15 residues. Trimming left V 3 bases short and J 0 bases short, with 11 bases between. The germline V gene has CDR1 SGHVS and CDR2 FQNEAQ. This chain's CDR3 is CASSFNQVMNTEAFF. DNA of the CDR3: TGTGCCAGCAGCTTCAATCAGGTAATGAACACTGAAGCTTTCTTT.

This chain connects TRBV7-2 to TRBJ1-1; D is perhaps TRBD1 (6 bases). This CDR3 is built from 15 residues. V gave up 8 bases and J gave up 0 bases, with 16 bases separating them. CDR1 is SGHTA, CDR2 FQGNSA, per germline. CDR3 region: CASSGGAALNTEAFF. CDR3 sequence (DNA): TGTGCCAGCTCCGGGGGGGCGGCATTGAACACTGAAGCTTTCTTT.

V gene TRBV6-1 combines with J gene TRBJ2-7, with TRBD1 identical over 9 bases. The CDR3 is 15 amino acids. The germline gives CDR1 MNHNS, CDR2 SASEGT. With 3 bases clipped from V and 5 bases from J, the junction kept 8 bases outside the gene matches. The CDR3 here is CASSDREDRGDEQYF. The CDR3 DNA reads TGTGCCAGCAGTGATAGAGAGGACAGGGGTGACGAGCAGTACTTC.

CDR3 amino acids: CASSPPGLAGEQYF. The DNA for the CDR3 is TGTGCCAGCAGTCCACCGGGACTAGCGGGTGAGCAGTACTTC. V usage is TRBV9 and J usage is TRBJ2-7, with TRBD2 identical over 12 bases. The CDR3 spans 14 residues. J was trimmed by 7 bases and V by 5 bases; bases with no gene match: 7. Germline CDR1 SGDLS, CDR2 YYNGEE.

The rearrangement links TRBV21-1 to TRBJ1-2. TRBV21-1 is an annotated pseudogene. The CDR3 is made up of 14 amino acids. CDR3 bases: TGTGCCAGCGTGACAGCGGGAAAGGGCTATGGCTACACCTTC. Translated, it gives CASVTAGKGYGYTF.

The chain combines TRBV25-1 with TRBJ1-2; no definite D call. The CDR3 loop spans 13 amino acids. Germline CDR1 reads MGHDK; CDR2 reads SYGVNS. The V end was cut by 0 bases, the J end by 2 bases, with 4 bases between. CDR3 bases: TGTGCCAGCAGTGAATACAGGAACTATGGCTACACCTTC. Translating gives CASSEYRNYGYTF.